Listed below are T cell receptor beta chains from one sample, sequenced in a study of patients and donors after allogeneic stem cell transplantation. TCRdb called the RT-PCR reads again in MiXCR, with one record for every CDR3 protein. Of about 960,000 distinct CDR3 sequences listed, about 20% are singletons. Sequenced: blood, either unsorted or a sorted T cell fraction (not recorded which). These receptors were collected from a human donor who was either an allogeneic HSCT recipient or a stem cell or donor lymphocyte infusion donor (not recorded which). It is not recorded whose cells these are; they may come from a transplant donor. The CDR3 runs from the conserved cysteine through the conserved F or W. A D gene is named only where the DNA matches it firmly. Clone sizes are given selectively: once, few, many, or a class where the clone is expanded.

j_call d_call clone_size v_call cdr3_aa cdr3_nt
TRBJ2-5 TRBD2 NA TRBV5-1 CASRMREGQETQYF TGCGCCAGTAGGATGCGGGAGGGCCAAGAGACCCAGTACTTC
TRBJ1-3 TRBD1 NA TRBV20-1 CSARSGGAGNTIYF TGCAGTGCTAGATCAGGGGGGGCTGGAAACACCATATATTTT
TRBJ2-5 NA NA TRBV20-1 CSATPTTLIGTQYF TGCAGTGCTACCCCGACTACCCTGATTGGGACCCAGTACTTC
TRBJ2-1 TRBD2 NA TRBV19 CASTSGRLYNEQFF TGTGCCAGTACTAGCGGCAGACTCTACAATGAGCAGTTCTTC
TRBJ2-3 NA NA TRBV2 CASSVGLVTSTDTQYF TGTGCCAGCAGTGTTGGGTTGGTTACTAGCACAGATACGCAGTATTTT
TRBJ2-1 TRBD2 NA TRBV7-6 CASSSPSGSIHNEQFF TGTGCCAGCAGCTCCCCCAGCGGGAGTATCCACAATGAGCAGTTCTTC
TRBJ1-2 NA many TRBV12-3/TRBV12-4 CASSATDTYYGYTF TGTGCCAGCAGTGCGACGGATACGTACTATGGCTACACCTTC
TRBJ2-1 TRBD2 NA TRBV6-2/TRBV6-3 CASSPTSGDYNEQFF TGTGCCAGCAGTCCAACTAGCGGAGACTACAATGAGCAGTTCTTC
TRBJ2-3 TRBD2 few TRBV7-2 CASSFRTSGLDTQYF TGTGCCAGCAGCTTTAGGACTAGCGGGCTAGATACGCAGTATTTT
TRBJ1-1 TRBD1 NA TRBV7-9 CASSLVGTANTEAFF TGTGCCAGCAGCTTAGTCGGGACAGCGAACACTGAAGCTTTCTTT
TRBJ2-2 NA NA TRBV25-1 CASSESELWGGELFF TGTGCCAGCAGTGAAAGTGAACTCTGGGGCGGGGAGCTGTTTTTT
TRBJ2-3 NA few TRBV4-1 CASSPFFNPSTDTQYF TGCGCCAGCAGCCCCTTCTTCAATCCTAGCACAGATACGCAGTATTTT
TRBJ1-6 TRBD1 many TRBV7-9 CASSQGTGSSPLHF TGTGCCAGCAGCCAAGGGACAGGGTCTTCACCCCTCCACTTT
TRBJ2-1 NA few TRBV20-1 CSANRAVNNEQFF TGCAGTGCTAACCGGGCAGTAAACAATGAGCAGTTCTTC
TRBJ2-1 TRBD2 NA TRBV7-9 CASSTLAGLYNEQFF TGTGCCAGCAGCACATTAGCGGGCCTCTACAATGAGCAGTTCTTC
TRBJ2-6 NA NA TRBV6-1 CASSEGHVGANVLTF TGTGCCAGCAGTGAAGGACACGTTGGGGCCAACGTCCTGACTTTC
TRBJ2-1 TRBD2 NA TRBV7-9 CASSLAGGGARNEQFF TGTGCCAGCAGCTTAGCGGGCGGGGGGGCCCGGAATGAGCAGTTCTTC
TRBJ2-1 NA few TRBV25-1 CASSSIRDTQRGEQFF TGTGCCAGCAGTTCCATCCGGGACACCCAGCGAGGTGAGCAGTTCTTC
TRBJ2-1 NA NA TRBV5-1 CASSLDLSSGRSSYNEQFF TGCGCCAGCAGCTTGGATCTCAGCTCGGGCAGAAGCTCCTACAATGAGCAGTTCTTC
TRBJ2-6 NA few TRBV28 CASTSVQGRSSTGANVLTF TGTGCCAGCACCTCAGTACAGGGTCGTTCCTCAACCGGGGCCAACGTCCTGACTTTC
TRBJ1-4 NA NA TRBV6-5 CASSYGGAGPEKLFF TGTGCCAGCAGTTACGGGGGGGCAGGGCCTGAAAAACTGTTTTTT
TRBJ2-7 NA few TRBV4-2 CASSQKRVGNEQYF TGTGCCAGCAGCCAGAAGAGGGTGGGCAACGAGCAGTACTTC
TRBJ2-1 TRBD2 few TRBV9 CASSVRGESYNEQFF TGTGCCAGCAGCGTACGGGGGGAGTCCTACAATGAGCAGTTCTTC
TRBJ2-1 NA NA TRBV5-1 CASSLVGPSEISSYNEQFF TGCGCCAGCAGCTTGGTGGGGCCTAGCGAGATTTCCTCCTACAATGAGCAGTTCTTC
TRBJ2-2 TRBD2 few TRBV5-1 CASSPGGMMESGELFF TGCGCCAGCAGCCCCGGGGGGATGATGGAGTCCGGGGAGCTGTTTTTT
TRBJ2-7 TRBD1 NA TRBV5-8 CASSLGQGHFYEQYF TGTGCCAGCAGCCTAGGACAGGGGCATTTCTACGAGCAGTACTTC
TRBJ2-1 TRBD2 NA TRBV7-3 CASSLKRTSGNNEQFF TGTGCCAGCAGCCTTAAACGGACTAGCGGAAACAATGAGCAGTTCTTC